Reported below is one T cell receptor (beta chain). The data are from a study of tumor-infiltrating lymphocytes in localized non-small cell lung cancer. This CDR3 comprises 14 residues. CDR1 and CDR2 from the germline V gene are SGHTA and FQGTGA. The V end was cut by 5 bases, the J end by 6 bases, with 17 bases between. The assay was immunoSEQ multiplex PCR, and TCRdb's table has in-frame clones only and misses some. The repertoire holds around 6,700 clones, 70% to 80% seen once, with 9% in the top ten. The TCR sequence derives from a human donor with non-small cell lung cancer. The rearrangement links TRBV7-3 to TRBJ2-7; D possibly uses TRBD1 or TRBD2 (7 bases each). Sequenced: lung tumor tissue. CDR3 coding DNA: TGTGCCAGCAGCACCCAGGGGGGGCCCAGCGAGCAGTACTTC. It specifies CASSTQGGPSEQYF.